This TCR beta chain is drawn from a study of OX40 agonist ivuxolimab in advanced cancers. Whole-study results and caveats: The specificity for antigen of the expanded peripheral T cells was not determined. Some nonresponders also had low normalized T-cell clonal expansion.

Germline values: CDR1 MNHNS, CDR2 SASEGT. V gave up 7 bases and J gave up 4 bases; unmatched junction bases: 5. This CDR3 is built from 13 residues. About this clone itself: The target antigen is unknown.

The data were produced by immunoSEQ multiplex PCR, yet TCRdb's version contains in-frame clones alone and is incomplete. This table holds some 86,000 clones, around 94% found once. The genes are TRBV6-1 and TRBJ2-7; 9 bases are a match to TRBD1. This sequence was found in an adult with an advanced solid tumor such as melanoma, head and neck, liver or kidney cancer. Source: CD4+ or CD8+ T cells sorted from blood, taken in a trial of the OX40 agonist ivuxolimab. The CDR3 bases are TGTGCCAGCACGACAGGGGGTTTGTACGAGCAGTACTTC. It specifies CASTTGGLYEQYF.